Each of the 25 T cell receptor beta chains below was sequenced from the same sample in a study of Ad26.COV2.S vaccination and SARS-CoV-2 variants. The protocol was immunoSEQ multiplex PCR, while the TCRdb copy is restricted to in-frame clones and leaves out a portion. The sample holds fewer than 300,000 clones, about 89% seen once. Treatment denoted: 19 received Ad26.COV2.S at low or high dose, single or two shots; several received placebo; per-sample allocation not given. The samples were gathered on day 63 after the first injection of vaccine or placebo. The source was peripheral blood, collected in a trial of Ad26.COV2.S vaccine versus placebo. These receptor sequences come from a person between 18 and 59 years old who received the Ad26.COV2.S COVID-19 vaccine or a placebo.

V usage is TRBV5-1 and J usage is TRBJ2-7; TRBD1 aligns across 10 bases. The CDR3 is 15 amino acids. In germline, CDR1 is SGHRS, CDR2 YFSETQ. The J segment lost 4 bases and the V segment lost 5 bases, leaving 9 bases of the junction unmatched. For the CDR3, the DNA is TGCGCCAGCAGTCAGGGCGGGGGACAGGGGTACGAGCAGTACTTC. Encoded protein: CASSQGGGQGYEQYF.

The chain links TRBV7-8 to TRBJ2-4; no definite D call. Trimming removed 4 bases from V and 16 bases from J, with 17 bases in between. The CDR3 contains 12 residues. CDR1 and CDR2 (germline): SGHVS, FQNEAQ. CDR3 region: CASSSNGLKVYF. The CDR3 nucleotides are TGTGCCAGCAGCTCAAATGGGTTAAAGGTTTACTTC.

The rearrangement uses TRBV12-5 and TRBJ2-7; 9 bases line up with TRBD1. CDR1 is LGHNT and CDR2 is FRNRAP in the germline V gene. The junction had 0 bases not matched to a gene; V was cut back by 1 base and J by 2 bases. The CDR3 length is 14 residues. CDR3 loop: CASGLGTGAYEQYF. The CDR3 DNA reads as TGTGCTAGTGGTTTGGGGACAGGGGCCTACGAGCAGTACTTC.

The chain has TRBV9 and TRBJ2-7, with TRBD1 matching 11 bases. Germline V gene lookup returns CDR1 SGDLS and CDR2 YYNGEE. The V gene end was trimmed by 4 bases and the J gene end by 2 bases; junction bases not matched to a gene: 5. The length of the CDR3 is 15 residues. CDR3 region: CASSQDRGLTYEQYF. CDR3 in DNA: TGTGCCAGCAGCCAGGACAGGGGGCTTACCTACGAGCAGTACTTC.

The chain employs TRBV12-2 and TRBJ2-5; the D call in the table, TRBD1, was not verified against the DNA. TRBV12-2 is a recognized pseudogene. CDR3 length: 13 residues. The CDR3 sequence: CAKTGPIQETQYF. CDR3 nucleotides: TGTGCAAAGACAGGGCCGATACAAGAGACCCAGTACTTC.

The rearrangement links TRBV30 to TRBJ2-5, with unresolved D. Germline V gene data show CDR1 as GTSNPN and CDR2 as SVGIG (reference sequence). The CDR3 has 13 amino acids. V was trimmed by 0 bases and J by 2 bases, leaving 7 bases between them. In DNA form, the CDR3 reads TGTGCCTGGAGTGTCGGGTTACAAGAGACCCAGTACTTC. This gives the protein CAWSVGLQETQYF.

V and J are TRBV6-5 and TRBJ1-2, with D tentatively TRBD1 (6 bases). CDR3 size: 14 residues. Per germline, CDR1 MNHEY and CDR2 SVGAGI. The V and J ends lost 10 bases and 8 bases respectively, with 23 bases between them. Here the CDR3 reads CAIPQYWTAGGYTF. In DNA form, the CDR3 reads TGTGCCATCCCTCAATATTGGACAGCTGGAGGCTACACCTTC.

DNA for the CDR3: TGTGCCAGCAGTTTAGCTAGGACGCATGAGCAGTTCTTC. Translation: CASSLARTHEQFF. The V gene is TRBV12-3 or TRBV12-4, the J gene TRBJ2-1; D unresolved. The CDR3 covers 13 residues. V lost 0 bases and J 8 bases, leaving 8 bases between the germline ends.

This chain uses TRBV7-2 with TRBJ2-2, with 7 bases identical to TRBD1. J gave up 5 bases and V 5 bases, and 5 bases lay outside the gene matches. The CDR3 totals 14 residues. Per the germline V gene, CDR1 is SGHTA and CDR2 is FQGNSA. The CDR3 nucleotides are TGTGCCAGCAGCACAGACAGGGCGACCGGGGAGCTGTTTTTT. Its translation is CASSTDRATGELFF. The complete variable domain, with remaining parts taken from reference TRBV7-2 and TRBJ2-2, reads GAGVSQSPSNKVTEKGKDVELRCDPISGHTALYWYRQSLGQGLEFLIYFQGNSAPDKSGLPSDRFSAERTGGSVSTLTIQRTQQEDSAVYLCASSTDRATGELFFGEGSRLTVL.

This chain connects TRBV2 to TRBJ1-1; D gene ambiguous. The germline CDR1 and CDR2 sequences are SNHLY and FYNNEI. The CDR3 has 15 residues. Deletions cut 4 bases from V and 7 bases from J, with 19 bases between. This CDR3 is CASSANYGKVGEAFF. CDR3 DNA sequence: TGTGCCAGCAGTGCCAACTATGGAAAGGTGGGTGAAGCTTTCTTT.

This chain joins TRBV19 and TRBJ2-1, with D maybe TRBD2 (5 bases). This CDR3 has 15 amino acids. CDR1 LNHDA and CDR2 SQIVND come from the germline V gene (reference sequence). V gave up 7 bases and J gave up 0 bases, with 13 bases separating them. CDR3 in amino acids: CASTRGHLSYNEQFF. As DNA, the CDR3 is TGTGCCAGTACACGAGGGCACCTCTCCTACAATGAGCAGTTCTTC.

The CDR3 DNA sequence: TGTGCCAGTAGTATGCGGGGAGGGCTTTCTTGGCAGCCCCAGCATTTT. Translation gives CASSMRGGLSWQPQHF. The V and J genes are TRBV19 and TRBJ1-5; no reliable D call. The ends were cut back, 3 bases at V and 7 bases at J, with 19 bases in the middle. Germline V gene lookup returns CDR1 LNHDA and CDR2 SQIVND (reference sequence). This CDR3 region has 16 residues.

The gene calls are TRBV6-5 and TRBJ2-3; 11 bases fit TRBD2. V lost 8 bases to trimming and J lost 5 bases; unmatched junction nucleotides: 9. The CDR3 runs to 15 residues. The germline V gene has CDR1 MNHEY and CDR2 SVGAGI. DNA for the CDR3: TGTGCCAGCCACCGTAGCGGGGGGGCCCAAGATACGCAGTATTTT. It specifies CASHRSGGAQDTQYF.

The rearrangement links TRBV10-3 to TRBJ2-3; 9 bases line up with TRBD2. The V segment lost 8 bases and the J segment 3 bases; nucleotides outside the gene matches: 3. Germline V lookup: CDR1 ENHRY, CDR2 SYGVKD. The CDR3 is 13 amino acids. The CDR3 DNA reads TGTGCCATCGGGACTAGCCTTACAGATACGCAGTATTTT. Translation gives CAIGTSLTDTQYF.

This clone was counted only a few times. J is TRBJ1-6 and V is TRBV19, with TRBD1 identical over 7 bases. Germline trimming cut 3 bases from V and 10 bases from J; bases unmatched to any gene: 6. Germline lookup yields CDR1 LNHDA and CDR2 SQIVND (reference sequence). The CDR3 is made up of 14 amino acids. The CDR3 DNA sequence: TGTGCCAGTAGTATTAACAGGGGACAGTCACCCCTCCACTTT. This codes for CASSINRGQSPLHF.

The V call is TRBV6-5, the J call TRBJ2-5, with a possible D match to TRBD1 (5 bases). Between the trimmed V and J ends, which lost 6 bases and 6 bases, there was a span of 14 bases. The CDR3 sequence is 13 residues long. Germline V CDR1 and CDR2: MNHEY, SVGAGI. Here the CDR3 DNA reads TGTGCCAGCAGCAAATCGTCAGGGAAGACCCAGTACTTC. Residues: CASSKSSGKTQYF.

CDR3 region: CASRRSGTYTDTQYF. As DNA, the CDR3 is TGTGCCAGCAGAAGGTCAGGGACCTACACAGATACGCAGTATTTT. The rearrangement uses TRBV14 and TRBJ2-3, with D tentatively TRBD1 or TRBD2 (5 bases each). This CDR3 is built from 15 residues. The V end lost 6 bases, the J end lost 2 bases, and 15 bases lay between the germline ends. The V gene's germline CDR1 is SGHDN and CDR2 FVKESK.

The gene calls are TRBV11-2 and TRBJ2-5, with D tentatively TRBD1 or TRBD2 (5 bases each). The CDR3 extends over 16 amino acids. CDR1 and CDR2 (germline): SGHAT, FQNNGV. V was pared by 1 base and J by 1 base, with 13 bases between. CDR3 amino acids: CASSLVYSGTQETQYF. In DNA, the CDR3 is TGTGCCAGCAGCTTAGTTTATTCTGGGACCCAAGAGACCCAGTACTTC.

This chain joins TRBV27 and TRBJ2-4; TRBD1 or TRBD2 may be the D gene (5 bases each). With 3 bases removed from V and 1 base from J, the gap between germline ends came to 7 bases. Germline assignment: CDR1 MNHEY and CDR2 SMNVEV (reference sequence). The CDR3 spans 14 residues. CDR3 DNA sequence: TGTGCCAGCAGTTTCGAGGGGGCCAAAAACATTCAGTACTTC. Residues: CASSFEGAKNIQYF.

This chain links TRBV6-5 with TRBJ1-2; TRBD1 matches 8 bases. The CDR3 totals 14 residues. The germline CDR1 and CDR2 sequences are MNHEY and SVGAGI. V lost 6 bases, J lost 2 bases, and 5 bases stayed unmatched. DNA for the CDR3: TGTGCCAGCAGAGGACAGGGACGCAACTATGGCTACACCTTC. This sequence encodes CASRGQGRNYGYTF.

To note about this clone: The same CDR3 arises from other DNA sequences in this sample as well. The DNA of the CDR3 is TGTGCCAGCAGCCGACAGGGGAGGAACACTGAAGCTTTCTTT. Its translation: CASSRQGRNTEAFF. The V gene is TRBV2, the J gene TRBJ1-1; 8 bases align to TRBD1. V dropped 6 bases and J dropped 1; count of bases not matched to a gene: 4. Looked up from germline, CDR1 is SNHLY and CDR2 is FYNNEI. The CDR3 sequence is 14 residues long.

J is TRBJ2-5 and V is TRBV5-1; D possibly corresponds to TRBD2 (5 bases). V was shortened by 7 bases and J by 5 bases, with 15 bases between the two germline ends. The germline CDR1 and CDR2 sequences are SGHRS and YFSETQ. The CDR3 is 13 residues long. DNA for the CDR3: TGCGCCAGCTCCCGGACGGGGTGGGAGACCCAGTACTTC. Protein: CASSRTGWETQYF.

V gene TRBV6-5 combines with J gene TRBJ1-5; 12 nucleotides align to TRBD1. Germline V gives CDR1 MNHEY, CDR2 SVGAGI. V gave up 6 bases and J gave up 5 bases; unmatched junction bases: 5. The CDR3 extends over 15 amino acids. CDR3 nucleotides: TGTGCCAGCAGGGCCGGGACAGGGGGCGATCAGCCCCAGCATTTT. Translation: CASRAGTGGDQPQHF.

The chain joins TRBV2 to TRBJ2-3; tentatively, D is TRBD1 or TRBD2 (5 bases each). Trimming pared 7 bases from V and 3 bases from J, leaving 14 bases between. This CDR3 comprises 14 residues. Germline-derived CDR1 and CDR2 are SNHLY and FYNNEI. The CDR3 protein is CASTKTGQTDTQYF. The CDR3 DNA follows: TGTGCCAGCACCAAAACGGGGCAAACAGATACGCAGTATTTT.

This clone is a singleton in its sample. V is TRBV3-1 (or the pseudogene TRBV3-2) and J is TRBJ2-7, with 11 bases that match TRBD1. The CDR3 runs to 14 residues. The ends lost 4 bases at V and 5 bases at J; junction bases unmatched: 4. Germline lookup yields CDR1 LGHDT and CDR2 YNNKEL (reference sequence). The CDR3 nucleotides read TGTGCCAGCAGCCCCCGGACAGGGGGCCACGAGCAGTACTTC. Amino acid sequence: CASSPRTGGHEQYF.